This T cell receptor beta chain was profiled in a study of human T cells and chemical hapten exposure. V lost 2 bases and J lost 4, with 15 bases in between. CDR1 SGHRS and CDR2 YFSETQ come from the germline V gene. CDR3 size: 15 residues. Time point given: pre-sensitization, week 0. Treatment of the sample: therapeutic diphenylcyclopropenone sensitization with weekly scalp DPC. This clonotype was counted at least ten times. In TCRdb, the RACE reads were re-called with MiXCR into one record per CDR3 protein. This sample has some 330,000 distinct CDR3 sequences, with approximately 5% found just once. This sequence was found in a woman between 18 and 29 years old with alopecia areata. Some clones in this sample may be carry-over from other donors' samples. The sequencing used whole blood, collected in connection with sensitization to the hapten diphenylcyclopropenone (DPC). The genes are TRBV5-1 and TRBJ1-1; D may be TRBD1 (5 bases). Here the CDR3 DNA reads TGCGCCAGCAGCTTTTCGGAGGGGCGCGGCACTGAAGCTTTCTTT. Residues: CASSFSEGRGTEAFF.